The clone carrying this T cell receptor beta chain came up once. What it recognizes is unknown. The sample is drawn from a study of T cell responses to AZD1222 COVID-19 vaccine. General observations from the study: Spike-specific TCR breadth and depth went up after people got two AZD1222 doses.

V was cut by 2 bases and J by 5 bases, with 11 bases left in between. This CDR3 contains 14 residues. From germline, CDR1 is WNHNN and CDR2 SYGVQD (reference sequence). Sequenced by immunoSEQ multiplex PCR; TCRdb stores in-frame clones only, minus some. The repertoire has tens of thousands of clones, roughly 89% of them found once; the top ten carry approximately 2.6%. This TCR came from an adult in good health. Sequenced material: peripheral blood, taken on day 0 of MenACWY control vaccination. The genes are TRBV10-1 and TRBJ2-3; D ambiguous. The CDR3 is CASSEGQVGDTQYF. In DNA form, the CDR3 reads TGCGCCAGCAGTGAGGGCCAAGTGGGAGATACGCAGTATTTT.